The 5 T cell receptor beta chains below all came from one sample that was sequenced in a study of blood T cell repertoires in COVID-19. Data came from immunoSEQ multiplex PCR; TCRdb stores just in-frame clones and leaves some out. The sample carries some 290,000 clones, roughly 86% recorded once. Material: PBMCs or T cells enriched from blood (not recorded which). The receptors were sampled from a woman aged 30 to 39 who had recovered from COVID-19.

The chain couples TRBV6-5 to TRBJ2-2; maybe TRBD2 (5 bases). In germline, CDR1 is MNHEY, CDR2 SVGAGI. This CDR3 region has 14 residues. Trimming took 4 bases from V and 0 from J, leaving 6 bases between them. CDR3 amino acids: CASSFSANTGELFF. CDR3 DNA sequence: TGTGCCAGCAGTTTTAGCGCGAACACCGGGGAGCTGTTTTTT.

The genes are TRBV30 and TRBJ2-7, with D tentatively TRBD2 (5 bases). V dropped 4 bases and J dropped 3 bases, with 10 bases sitting between them. Germline values: CDR1 GTSNPN, CDR2 SVGIG (reference sequence). CDR3 length: 12 amino acids. The CDR3 spells CAWKASGYEQYF. The CDR3 DNA reads TGTGCCTGGAAGGCAAGCGGCTACGAGCAGTACTTC. The entire variable domain, with the rest obtained from reference TRBV30 and TRBJ2-7, is as follows: SQTIHQWPATLVQPVGSPLSLECTVEGTSNPNLYWYRQAAGRGLQLLFYSVGIGQISSEVPQNLSASRPQDRQFILSSKKLLLSDSGFYLCAWKASGYEQYFGPGTRLTVT.

The chain has TRBV27 and TRBJ1-5; 7 nucleotides align to TRBD1. This CDR3 has 15 residues. Germline CDR1 reads MNHEY; CDR2 reads SMNVEV (reference sequence). Losses at the gene ends were 10 bases for V and 3 bases for J; bases not matched to a gene: 12. CDR3 in DNA: TGTGCCACCGCCCAGAACCAGGGGGACAATCAGCCCCAGCATTTT. This translates into CATAQNQGDNQPQHF.

The gene calls are TRBV5-8 and TRBJ2-7, with 7 positions matching TRBD2. The CDR3 contains 15 residues. In germline, CDR1 is SGHTS, CDR2 YDEGEE. The V gene end was trimmed by 0 bases and the J gene end by 3 bases; junction bases not matched to a gene: 6. CDR3 nucleotide sequence: TGTGCCAGCAGCTTGGGGCTAGCGGCCTACTACGAGCAGTACTTC. As protein: CASSLGLAAYYEQYF.

CDR3 in amino acids: CASSFERVQETQYF. In nucleotides, the CDR3 is TGTGCCAGCAGCTTCGAGCGGGTCCAAGAGACCCAGTACTTC. The chain combines TRBV7-2 with TRBJ2-5; D is perhaps TRBD2 (6 bases). Germline assignment: CDR1 SGHTA and CDR2 FQGNSA. V lost 3 bases to trimming and J lost 1 base, with 9 bases between them. This CDR3 is built from 14 residues.